Listed below are T cell receptor beta chains from one sample, sequenced in a study of blood T cells in healthy people across ages. TCRdb itself ran the 5' RACE reads through MiXCR, one entry per CDR3 protein. The sample has about 1,800,000 distinct CDR3 sequences, over 25% seen once. Specimen: blood. Receptors originate from a woman aged 30 to 39 in good health. Each CDR3 is given without its conserved first and last residue.

CDR3	J	V
ASEGGRGPQQF	TRBJ2-1	TRBV6-2/TRBV6-3
ATSASGTGSSYKQY	TRBJ2-7	TRBV24-1
ASSAPGTSSYEQY	TRBJ2-7	TRBV28
ASSPQSTSGRHEQF	TRBJ2-1	TRBV3-1
ASSPRGELEY	TRBJ2-4	TRBV12-3/TRBV12-4
ATSNRRGGSYEQY	TRBJ2-7	TRBV15
ASSRQSDSYEQY	TRBJ2-7	TRBV6-6
SAIPTSGGYNEQF	TRBJ2-1	TRBV20-1
SARWGGNPDTQY	TRBJ2-3	TRBV20-1
ASSRNKLGSYEQY	TRBJ2-7	TRBV4-3
ASSGQGRSGANVLT	TRBJ2-6	TRBV10-2
SVEAGPSYEQY	TRBJ2-7	TRBV29-1
ATPSSPLSYT	TRBJ1-2	TRBV5-1
ASGDRLSYEQY	TRBJ2-7	TRBV5-1
ASSTRLGIGETQY	TRBJ2-5	TRBV7-2
ASSQGNRDFSNYGYT	TRBJ1-2	TRBV14
VSSPQVSGANVLT	TRBJ2-6	TRBV18
ASSYDRPYEKLF	TRBJ1-4	TRBV6-2/TRBV6-3
ASSAEGLVVRRGGELF	TRBJ2-2	TRBV7-2
ASSHSSGGAGETQY	TRBJ2-5	TRBV4-1
ASSPRTVLANEQF	TRBJ2-1	TRBV7-2
ASIPAGGPYEQY	TRBJ2-7	TRBV10-3
SAAPGPLENIQY	TRBJ2-4	TRBV20-1
ASSQGPVATNEKLF	TRBJ1-4	TRBV4-1
SAQRGGEADTQY	TRBJ2-3	TRBV20-1
ASIPGAGVNIQY	TRBJ2-4	TRBV2
ASSLGGGYRETQY	TRBJ2-5	TRBV12-3/TRBV12-4
ASSEEIPSTDTQY	TRBJ2-3	TRBV2
ASSLDGIPEPNYGYT	TRBJ1-2	TRBV7-9
ASSLGRTSGKKRGNTDTRY	TRBJ2-3	TRBV7-8
AISVGTTTNEKLF	TRBJ1-4	TRBV10-3
ASIRSWGTEAF	TRBJ1-1	TRBV3-1
ASRLRGTEKQY	TRBJ2-3	TRBV12-3/TRBV12-4
SAHRGLDNEQF	TRBJ2-1	TRBV29-1
ASKREAEAF	TRBJ1-1	TRBV5-1
ASSLQGYRNQPQH	TRBJ1-5	TRBV7-2
ASSSGPVRTEAF	TRBJ1-1	TRBV7-2
ASSLVGSANTEAF	TRBJ1-1	TRBV5-5
ASRGIAGGPTDTQY	TRBJ2-3	TRBV2
ASSVVPFTEGYT	TRBJ1-2	TRBV6-1
ASSYAVGGDYNEQF	TRBJ2-1	TRBV6-6
ASSGYLDTQY	TRBJ2-3	TRBV9
SASLVQDNEQF	TRBJ2-1	TRBV20-1
ASSPTGGPYNEQF	TRBJ2-1	TRBV7-2
ASSPRGYSEQF	TRBJ2-1	TRBV6-1
SARVSQGGVYGYA	TRBJ1-2	TRBV20-1
SVDSGTRGHNEQF	TRBJ2-1	TRBV29-1